The next 14 T cell receptor beta chains were all read from a single sample in a study of CXCR3-negative and CXCR3-positive naive CD8 T cells (dated by TCRdb to about 2019). TCRdb lists the instrument as NextSeq 550. The Human TCR Profiling Kit (MiLaboratory) was used to prepare UMI-labeled 5' RACE TRB cDNA libraries. After the reads were reprocessed by TCRdb, one entry was made per CDR3 protein sequence, with no DNA. This sample's table contains roughly 48,000 distinct CDR3 sequences. Together, the top ten hold around 16% of the sample. The sequenced material came from memory CD8+ T cells from blood. The sample's cell subset or site label, decoded: conventional CD8+ memory T cells (TMEM), sorted as controls. These receptors all come from a human donor in good health. Some clones in this sample may be carry-over from other donors' samples.

This chain uses TRBV20-1 with TRBJ2-7; the TCRdb call, TRBD2, lacks DNA for checking. Looked up from germline, CDR1 is DFQATT and CDR2 is SNEGSKA (reference sequence). The CDR3 has 14 amino acids. The CDR3 spells CSARTSGGVHEQYF.

The CDR3 is CASSQDSSGGGANVLTF. This chain joins TRBV4-3 and TRBJ2-6; TCRdb reports TRBD2, a call that lacks DNA to check it against. Germline CDR1 and CDR2: LGHNA and YSLEER. The CDR3 spans 17 residues.

The J gene is TRBJ1-1, the V gene TRBV11-3; TCRdb's assignment of TRBD1 cannot be checked, as there is no DNA. The CDR3 spans 15 residues. Germline values: CDR1 SGHNT, CDR2 YENEEA. The CDR3 sequence: CASSLALKGGEEAFF.

The J gene is TRBJ1-2, the V gene TRBV28; TCRdb gives TRBD1 as the D gene, but with no DNA this cannot be confirmed. CDR3 length: 14 amino acids. The V gene's germline CDR1 is MDHEN and CDR2 SYDVKM. The CDR3 protein is CASSKLLRGGGYTF.

The V and J genes are TRBV7-2 and TRBJ2-3; TCRdb's D gene call, TRBD2, goes unchecked for lack of DNA. CDR3 length equals 16 residues. CDR1 is SGHTA and CDR2 is FQGNSA in the germline V gene. The CDR3: CASSFSPADLTDTQYF.

The CDR3 sequence: CASSSGAASLF. The rearrangement uses TRBV12-3 or TRBV12-4 and TRBJ1-1; TCRdb reports TRBD1, a call that lacks DNA to check it against. The CDR3 consists of 11 residues.

This sequence joins TRBV7-3 and TRBJ2-1. This CDR3 spans 14 amino acids. Per germline, CDR1 SGHTA and CDR2 FQGTGA. CDR3 in amino acids: CASSRRPAWDEQFF.

The rearrangement joins TRBV29-1 to TRBJ2-7; the D gene TCRdb calls, TRBD1, cannot be checked with no DNA. Germline CDR1 SQVTM, CDR2 ANQGSEA. The CDR3 extends over 15 amino acids. The CDR3 here is CSVEIPGAPSGEQYF.

The rearrangement links TRBV10-3 to TRBJ2-1; TCRdb's D call, TRBD1, is unchecked because there is no DNA. The CDR3 loop spans 14 amino acids. Germline CDR1 ENHRY, CDR2 SYGVKD. The CDR3 sequence: CAIRETGDGNEQFF.

This chain connects TRBV6-4 to TRBJ2-1; with no DNA, the TCRdb D assignment of TRBD2 cannot be verified. The CDR3 sequence is 15 residues long. The V gene's germline CDR1 is MRHNA and CDR2 SNTAGT. The CDR3: CASSDSGGAYNEQFF.

J is TRBJ2-5 and V is TRBV29-1; the TCRdb call, TRBD2, lacks DNA for checking. The CDR3 covers 15 residues. Germline-derived CDR1 and CDR2 are SQVTM and ANQGSEA. CDR3 loop: CSVEEGGTFQETQYF.

The V call is TRBV19, the J call TRBJ2-3; there is no DNA to check the TCRdb D call of TRBD2. This CDR3 comprises 16 residues. Germline V gives CDR1 LNHDA, CDR2 SQIVND (reference sequence). The CDR3 loop reads CASSIERGLKGDTQYF.

V usage is TRBV4-3 and J usage is TRBJ1-4. CDR1 LGHNA and CDR2 YSLEER come from the germline V gene. The CDR3 has 14 amino acids. The CDR3 is CASSQEGIAEKLFF.

V gene TRBV28 combines with J gene TRBJ1-2. Germline V gene sequence: CDR1 MDHEN, CDR2 SYDVKM. The CDR3 contains 14 residues. The chain's CDR3 is CASSLDVKGIGYTF.